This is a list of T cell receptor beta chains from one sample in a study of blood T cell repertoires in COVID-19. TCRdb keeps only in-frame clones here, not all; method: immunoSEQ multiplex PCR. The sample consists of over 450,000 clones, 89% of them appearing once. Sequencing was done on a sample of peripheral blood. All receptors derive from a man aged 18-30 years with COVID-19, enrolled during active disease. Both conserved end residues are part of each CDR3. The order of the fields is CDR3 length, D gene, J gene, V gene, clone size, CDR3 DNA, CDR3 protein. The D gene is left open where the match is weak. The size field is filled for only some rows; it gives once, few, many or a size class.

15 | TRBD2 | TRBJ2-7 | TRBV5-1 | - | TGCGCCAGCAGCGCGGGACTAGCGCCCACCTACGAGCAGTACTTC | CASSAGLAPTYEQYF
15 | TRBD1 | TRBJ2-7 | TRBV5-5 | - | TGTGCCAGCAGCGCCGGGACAGGGATTGTTTGGGAGCAGTACTTC | CASSAGTGIVWEQYF
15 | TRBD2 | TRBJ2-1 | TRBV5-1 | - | TGCGCCAGCAGCTTGGATCTAGCGGGAGTGGGGGAGCAGTTCTTC | CASSLDLAGVGEQFF
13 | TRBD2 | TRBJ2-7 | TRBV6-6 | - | TGTGCCAGCCGGGGGGGAAGCTCCTACGAGCAGTACTTC | CASRGGSSYEQYF
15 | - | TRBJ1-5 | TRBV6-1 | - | TGTGCCAGCAGTGAGGAGTCTTTTGAGATCGGGCCCCAGCATTTT | CASSEESFEIGPQHF
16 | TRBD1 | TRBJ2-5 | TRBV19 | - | TGTGCCAGTAGTATAAGTATAGGGGGCGCGCGAGAGACCCAGTACTTC | CASSISIGGARETQYF
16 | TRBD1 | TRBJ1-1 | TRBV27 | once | TGTGCCAGCAGTCCCCGGACAGGGGCGCTGTACACTGAAGCTTTCTTT | CASSPRTGALYTEAFF
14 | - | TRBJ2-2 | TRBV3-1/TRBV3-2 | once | TGTGCCAGCAGCCAAAAGGACGGGGCCGGGGAGCTGTTTTTT | CASSQKDGAGELFF
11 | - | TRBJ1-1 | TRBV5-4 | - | TGTGCCAGCAGCTCGGGGGGGTCTGCTTTCTTT | CASSSGGSAFF
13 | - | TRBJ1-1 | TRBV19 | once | TGTGCCAGTAGTTTCTTAGGGGGCACTGAAGCTTTCTTT | CASSFLGGTEAFF
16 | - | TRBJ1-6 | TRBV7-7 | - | TGTGCTAGCAGCCCCACAGGATGGGGACTTAATTCACCCCTCCACTTT | CASSPTGWGLNSPLHF
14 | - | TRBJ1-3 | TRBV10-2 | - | TGCGCCAGCTGGGCCTTTTCCTCTGGAAACACCATATATTTT | CASWAFSSGNTIYF
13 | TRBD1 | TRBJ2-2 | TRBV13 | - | TGTGCCAGCACAGGGGGCGACACCGGGGAGCTGTTTTTT | CASTGGDTGELFF
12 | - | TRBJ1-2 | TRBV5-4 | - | TGTGCCAGCAGCTCGGGGGGGTCTGGCTACACCTTC | CASSSGGSGYTF
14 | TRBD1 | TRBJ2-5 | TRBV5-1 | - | TGCGCCAGCAGCTTCTCAGGGGGTTCGGAGACCCAGTACTTC | CASSFSGGSETQYF
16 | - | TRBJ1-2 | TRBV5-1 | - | TGCGCCAGCAGCTTGAAGGTACAGGGATCCAACTATGGCTACACCTTC | CASSLKVQGSNYGYTF
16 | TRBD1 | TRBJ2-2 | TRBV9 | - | TGTGCCAGCAGCAAGGAAGACAGGGGGGGCACCGGGGAGCTGTTTTTT | CASSKEDRGGTGELFF
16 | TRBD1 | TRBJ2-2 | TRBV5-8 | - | TGTGCCAGCAGAAGGGGGACAGGGGGATGGACCGGGGAGCTGTTTTTT | CASRRGTGGWTGELFF
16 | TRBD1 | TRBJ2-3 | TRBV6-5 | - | TGTGCCAGCAGTTACTCCGGGACAGTGAGCACAGATACGCAGTATTTT | CASSYSGTVSTDTQYF
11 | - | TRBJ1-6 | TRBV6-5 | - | TGTGCCAGCGGACGGGGTTCACCCCTCCACTTT | CASGRGSPLHF
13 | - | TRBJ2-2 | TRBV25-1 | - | TGTGCCAGCAGCCGGCAGGGCACCGGGGAGCTGTTTTTT | CASSRQGTGELFF
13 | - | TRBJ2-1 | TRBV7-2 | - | TGTGCCAGCAGCTTTTACAGATACAATGAGCAGTTCTTC | CASSFYRYNEQFF
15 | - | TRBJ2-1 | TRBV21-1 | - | TGTGCCAGCAGCAAATCGGTACCGTCGAATGGTGAGCAGTTCTTC | CASSKSVPSNGEQFF
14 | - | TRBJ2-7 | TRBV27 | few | TGTGCCAGCAGTTTTTCGGACAGCTCCTACGAGCAGTACTTC | CASSFSDSSYEQYF
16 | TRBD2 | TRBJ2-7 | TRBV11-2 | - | TGTGCCAGCAGCCGAACTAGCGGGGGATTCTCCTACGAGCAGTACTTC | CASSRTSGGFSYEQYF
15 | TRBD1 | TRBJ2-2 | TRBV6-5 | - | TGTGCCAGCAGCCTCGGACAGGGAAGAACCGGGGAGCTGTTTTTT | CASSLGQGRTGELFF
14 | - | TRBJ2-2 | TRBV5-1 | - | TGCGCCAGCCGCTTGACAGATTTCCCCGGGGAGCTGTTTTTT | CASRLTDFPGELFF
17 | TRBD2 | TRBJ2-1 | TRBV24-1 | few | TGTGCCACCAGTGATTTGGGGACTAGCGGGAGGGTCGATGAGCAGTTCTTC | CATSDLGTSGRVDEQFF
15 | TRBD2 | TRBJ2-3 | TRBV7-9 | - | TGTGCCAGCAGCTCCGGGACTAGCGAGACAGATACGCAGTATTTT | CASSSGTSETDTQYF
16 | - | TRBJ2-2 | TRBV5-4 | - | TGTGCCAGCACCGTGGGACTGCCCTCGAACACCGGGGAGCTGTTTTTT | CASTVGLPSNTGELFF
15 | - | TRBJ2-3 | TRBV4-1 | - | TGCGCCAGCAGCCAAGAGCCTAGCACGCCAGATACGCAGTATTTT | CASSQEPSTPDTQYF
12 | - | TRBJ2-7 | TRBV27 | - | TGTGCCAGCGGGCTCGGGGGCTACGAGCAGTACTTC | CASGLGGYEQYF
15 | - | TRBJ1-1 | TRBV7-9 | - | TGTGCCAGCAGGGGATGGAGACAGATGAACACTGAAGCTTTCTTT | CASRGWRQMNTEAFF
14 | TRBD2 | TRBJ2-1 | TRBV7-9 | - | TGTGCCAGCAGCTTAGAAGCTAGCGGGAAATGGCAGTTCTTC | CASSLEASGKWQFF
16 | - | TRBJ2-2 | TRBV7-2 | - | TGTGCCAGCAGCTTAGTGGGGGCTGGGGACACCGGGGAGCTGTTTTTT | CASSLVGAGDTGELFF
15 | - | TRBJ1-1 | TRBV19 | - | TGTGCCAGTAGTTCCTGGGACACGGGGAACACTGAAGCTTTCTTT | CASSSWDTGNTEAFF
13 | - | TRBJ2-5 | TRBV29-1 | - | TGCAGCGTTGAGGTGGGAGCCTCAGAGACCCAGTACTTC | CSVEVGASETQYF
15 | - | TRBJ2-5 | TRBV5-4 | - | TGTGCCAGCAGCTTGGCACCCAGAGGGAAAGAGACCCAGTACTTC | CASSLAPRGKETQYF
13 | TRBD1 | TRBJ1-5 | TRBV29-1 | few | TGCAGCGCCGGACAGGGTAGCAATCAGCCCCAGCATTTT | CSAGQGSNQPQHF
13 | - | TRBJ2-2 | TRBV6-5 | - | TGTGCCAGCAGAACCCCGGGGACCGGGGAGCTGTTTTTT | CASRTPGTGELFF
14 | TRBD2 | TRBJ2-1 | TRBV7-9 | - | TGTGCCAGCAGCCCCGGACTAGCGGGTAATGAGCAGTTCTTC | CASSPGLAGNEQFF
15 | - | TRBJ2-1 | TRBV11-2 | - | TGTGCCAGCAGCTTAGACAGGGATGGGGTCAATGAGCAGTTCTTC | CASSLDRDGVNEQFF
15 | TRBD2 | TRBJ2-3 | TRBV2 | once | TGTGCCAGCAGTGAAAGCGCGGGGGTGACAGATACGCAGTATTTT | CASSESAGVTDTQYF
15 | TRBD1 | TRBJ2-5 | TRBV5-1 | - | TGCGCCAGCAGCTTCCTAACGACAGGGGGAGAGACCCAGTACTTC | CASSFLTTGGETQYF
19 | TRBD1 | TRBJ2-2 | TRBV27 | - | TGTGCCAGCAGTAGCAGGGGGCGCGGAACGACCCCGAACACCGGGGAGCTGTTTTTT | CASSSRGRGTTPNTGELFF
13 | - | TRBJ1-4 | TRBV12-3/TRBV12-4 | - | TGTGCCAGCACCCCTTCTTTTAATGAAAAACTGTTTTTT | CASTPSFNEKLFF
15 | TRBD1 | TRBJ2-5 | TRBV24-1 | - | TGTGCCACCAGTGAGTCGGACAGGAGGCAAGAGACCCAGTACTTC | CATSESDRRQETQYF
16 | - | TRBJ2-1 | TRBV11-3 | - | TGTGCCAGCAGCTTAGACTTCGCGGTTTCCTACAATGAGCAGTTCTTC | CASSLDFAVSYNEQFF
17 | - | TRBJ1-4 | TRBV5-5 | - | TGTGCCAGCAGCCGGGAAGATGGACGGCGGTTGAATGAAAAACTGTTTTTT | CASSREDGRRLNEKLFF
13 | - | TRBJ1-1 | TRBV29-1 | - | TGCAGCGTTGTGGGCAGCCTGAACACTGAAGCTTTCTTT | CSVVGSLNTEAFF
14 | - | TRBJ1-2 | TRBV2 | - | TGTGCCAGCAGTGAACTTACTATCTTGTCTGGCTACACCTTC | CASSELTILSGYTF
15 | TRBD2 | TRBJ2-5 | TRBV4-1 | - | TGCGCCAGCAGCCAACTAGCGGGAGGGCCTGAGACCCAGTACTTC | CASSQLAGGPETQYF
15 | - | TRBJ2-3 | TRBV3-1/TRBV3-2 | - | TGTGCCAGCAGCCTTGGACAGGGAGGGCCAGATACGCAGTATTTT | CASSLGQGGPDTQYF
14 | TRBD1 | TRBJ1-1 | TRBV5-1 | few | TGCGCCAGCAGCTTGGACAGGGGATCCGCTGAAGCTTTCTTT | CASSLDRGSAEAFF
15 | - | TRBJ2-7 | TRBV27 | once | TGTGCCAGCAGTTTATCGCCCGCGGGGTGGGAAGAGCAGTACTTC | CASSLSPAGWEEQYF
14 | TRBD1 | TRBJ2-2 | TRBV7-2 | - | TGTGCCAGCAGCCCTGCAGGGGGCACCGGGGAGCTGTTTTTT | CASSPAGGTGELFF
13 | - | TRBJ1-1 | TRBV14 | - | TGTGCCAGCAGGCGCCGGGACACCGGGGAAGCTTTCTTT | CASRRRDTGEAFF